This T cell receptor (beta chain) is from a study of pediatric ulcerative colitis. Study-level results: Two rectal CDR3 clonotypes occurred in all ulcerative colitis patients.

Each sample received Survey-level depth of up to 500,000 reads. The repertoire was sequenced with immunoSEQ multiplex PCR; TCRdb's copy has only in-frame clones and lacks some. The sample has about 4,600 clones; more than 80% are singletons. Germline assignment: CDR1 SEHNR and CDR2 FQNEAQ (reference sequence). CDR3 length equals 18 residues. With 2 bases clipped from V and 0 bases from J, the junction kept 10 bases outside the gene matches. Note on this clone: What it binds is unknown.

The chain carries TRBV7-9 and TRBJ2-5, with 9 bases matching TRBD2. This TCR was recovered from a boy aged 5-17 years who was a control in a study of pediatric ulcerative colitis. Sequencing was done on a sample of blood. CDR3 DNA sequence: TGTGCCAGCAGCTTACGGACTAGCGCCATCAACGACCAAGAGACCCAGTACTTC. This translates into CASSLRTSAINDQETQYF.